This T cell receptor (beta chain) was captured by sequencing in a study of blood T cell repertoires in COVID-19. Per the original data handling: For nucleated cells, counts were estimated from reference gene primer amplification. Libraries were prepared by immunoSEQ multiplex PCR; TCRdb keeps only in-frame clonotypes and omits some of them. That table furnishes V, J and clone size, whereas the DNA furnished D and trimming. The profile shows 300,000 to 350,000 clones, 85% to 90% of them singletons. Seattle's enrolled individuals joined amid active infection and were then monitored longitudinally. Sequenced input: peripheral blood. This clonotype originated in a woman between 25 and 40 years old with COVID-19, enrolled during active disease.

CDR3 residues: CACIKGQGRVAFF. The CDR3 DNA follows: TGTGCCTGTATTAAAGGGCAGGGGCGGGTAGCTTTCTTT. The rearrangement uses TRBV30 and TRBJ1-1; perhaps TRBD1 as D (6 bases). The ends were cut back, 6 bases at V and 10 bases at J, with 21 bases in the middle. The CDR3 contains 13 residues. The germline CDR1 and CDR2 sequences are GTSNPN and SVGIG (reference sequence).